The T cell receptor (beta chain) under discussion was sequenced for a study of identical twins. Study-level results: Abundant beta clonotypes from cord blood bore fewer insertions; memory repertoires lacked this pattern. Twins' excess sharing was less marked for out-of-frame beta sequences.

This clonotype was observed a handful of times. Its target is unknown. V shed 3 bases, J shed 5 bases, and the junction held 8 bases outside the gene matches. This CDR3 has 15 residues. In germline, CDR1 is MGHRA, CDR2 YSYEKL. TCRdb re-derived calls from the 5' RACE reads in MiXCR, one entry per CDR3 protein. The table has just over 450,000 distinct CDR3 sequences, 13% to 15% seen once. The same sample was also used in a study of yellow fever vaccine responses in identical twins.

The specimen sequenced was CD4+ T cells sorted from blood. This TCR derives from a woman younger than 30 in good health. The chain joins TRBV4-1 to TRBJ2-7, with 9 bases matching TRBD2. Here the CDR3 reads CASSHREGGRDEQYF. In DNA, the CDR3 is TGCGCCAGCAGCCACCGAGAGGGCGGGAGGGACGAGCAGTACTTC.